The clone carrying this T cell receptor (beta chain) was observed many times. These data belong to a study of T-cell reconstitution after alpha-beta-depleted transplantation in children. Using unique molecular identifiers, the investigators prepared the TCRbeta library. TCRdb reprocessed the PCR reads with MiXCR, giving one entry per CDR3 protein. Of 440,000 or so distinct CDR3 sequences listed, around 9.9% are singletons. The CDR3 totals 15 residues. Trimming pared 2 bases from V and 0 bases from J, leaving 10 bases between. The sample in question was PBMCs from the stem cell graft donor, obtained from the stem cell graft. This clonotype was obtained from a human donor who donated a stem cell graft to a child with acute myeloid leukemia. The V call is TRBV12-3 or TRBV12-4, the J call TRBJ1-1; no reliable D call. This CDR3 reads CASSLNGVMNTEAFF. As DNA, the CDR3 is TGTGCCAGCAGTTTAAACGGGGTAATGAACACTGAAGCTTTCTTT.